The clone carrying this TCR beta chain was seen ten or more times. Its antigen is still unknown. This CDR3 has 15 amino acids. Trimming removed 5 bases from V and 9 bases from J, with 17 bases in between. Germline CDR1 SGHTA, CDR2 FQGNSA. The data originate from a study of identical twins. Study-level points and caveats: There were fewer insertions in abundant cord blood beta clonotypes, but memory repertoires showed no such pattern. The analysis was cross-sectional rather than longitudinal within donors. Beta out-of-frame sequences showed weaker excess sharing between twins.

TCRdb analysed the 5' RACE reads with MiXCR anew, one entry per CDR3 protein. This table holds hundreds of thousands of distinct CDR3 sequences, over 5% found once. The sample comprised naive T cells sorted from blood. The V and J genes are TRBV7-2 and TRBJ1-6; no definite D call. This sequence was found in a man aged 18 to 29 in good health. DNA of the CDR3: TGTGCCAGCAGCGAGGGCCACGGGCAGATTTCACCCCTCCACTTT. Residues: CASSEGHGQISPLHF.